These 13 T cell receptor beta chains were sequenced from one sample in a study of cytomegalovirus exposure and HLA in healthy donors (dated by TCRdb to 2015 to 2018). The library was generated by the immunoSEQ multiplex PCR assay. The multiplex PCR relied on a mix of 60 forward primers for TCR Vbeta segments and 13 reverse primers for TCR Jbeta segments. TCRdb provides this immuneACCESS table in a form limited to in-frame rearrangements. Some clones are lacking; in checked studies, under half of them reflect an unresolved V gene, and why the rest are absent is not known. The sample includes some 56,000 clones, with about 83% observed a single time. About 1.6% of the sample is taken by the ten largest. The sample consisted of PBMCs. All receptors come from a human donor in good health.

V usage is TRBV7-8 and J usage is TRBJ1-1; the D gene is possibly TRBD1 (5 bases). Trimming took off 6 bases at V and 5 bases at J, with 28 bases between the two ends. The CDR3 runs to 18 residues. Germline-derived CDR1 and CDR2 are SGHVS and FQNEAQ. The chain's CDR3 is CASSSRVGLALSPTEAFF. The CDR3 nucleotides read TGTGCCAGCAGTTCCAGGGTAGGGCTGGCTTTATCACCGACTGAAGCTTTCTTT.

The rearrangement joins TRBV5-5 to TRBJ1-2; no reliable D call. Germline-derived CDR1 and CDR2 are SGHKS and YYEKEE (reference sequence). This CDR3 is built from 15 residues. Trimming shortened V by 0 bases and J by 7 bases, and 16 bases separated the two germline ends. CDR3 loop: CASSLEARGFGGYTF. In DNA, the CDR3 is TGTGCCAGCAGCTTGGAGGCTCGGGGTTTTGGTGGCTACACCTTC. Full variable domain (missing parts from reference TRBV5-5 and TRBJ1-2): DAGVTQSPTHLIKTRGQQVTLRCSPISGHKSVSWYQQVLGQGPQFIFQYYEKEERGRGNFPDRFSARQFPNYSSELNVNALLLGDSALYLCASSLEARGFGGYTFGSGTRLTVV.

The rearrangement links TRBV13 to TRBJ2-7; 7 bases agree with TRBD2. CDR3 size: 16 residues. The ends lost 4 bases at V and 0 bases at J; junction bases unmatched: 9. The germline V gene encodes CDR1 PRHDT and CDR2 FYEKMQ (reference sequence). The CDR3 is CASSSLPTSNSYEQYF. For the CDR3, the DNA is TGTGCCAGCAGCTCCCTACCGACTAGCAACTCCTACGAGCAGTACTTC.

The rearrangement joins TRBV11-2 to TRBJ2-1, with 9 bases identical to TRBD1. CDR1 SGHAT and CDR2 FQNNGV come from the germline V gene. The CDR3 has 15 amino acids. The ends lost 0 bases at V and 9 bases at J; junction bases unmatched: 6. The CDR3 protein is CASSLEGTGSGEQFF. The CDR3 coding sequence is TGTGCCAGCAGCTTAGAGGGGACAGGGAGTGGTGAGCAGTTCTTC.

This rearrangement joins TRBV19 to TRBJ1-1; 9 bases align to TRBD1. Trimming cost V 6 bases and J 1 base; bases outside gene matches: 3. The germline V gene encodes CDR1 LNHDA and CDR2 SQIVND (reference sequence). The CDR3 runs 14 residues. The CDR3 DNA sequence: TGTGCCAGTAGAACAGGGGGCACGAACACTGAAGCTTTCTTT. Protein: CASRTGGTNTEAFF.

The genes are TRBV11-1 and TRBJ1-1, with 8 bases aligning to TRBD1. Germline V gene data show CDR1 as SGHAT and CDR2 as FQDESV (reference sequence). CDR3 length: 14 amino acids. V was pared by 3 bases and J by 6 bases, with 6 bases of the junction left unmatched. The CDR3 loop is CASSLGRGLAEAFF. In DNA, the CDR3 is TGTGCCAGCAGCTTGGGCAGGGGGCTGGCTGAAGCTTTCTTT.

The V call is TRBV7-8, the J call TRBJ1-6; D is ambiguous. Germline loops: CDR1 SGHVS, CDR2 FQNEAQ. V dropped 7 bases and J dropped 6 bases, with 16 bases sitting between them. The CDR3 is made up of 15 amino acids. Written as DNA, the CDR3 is TGTGCCAGCAACCGGGGTGGGGAGATTAATTCACCCCTCCACTTT. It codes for CASNRGGEINSPLHF.

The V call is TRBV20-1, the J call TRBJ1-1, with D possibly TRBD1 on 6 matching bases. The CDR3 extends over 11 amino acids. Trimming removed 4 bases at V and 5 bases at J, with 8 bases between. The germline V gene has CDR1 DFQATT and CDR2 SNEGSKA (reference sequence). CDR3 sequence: CSANRVTEAFF. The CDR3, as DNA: TGCAGTGCTAACAGGGTAACTGAAGCTTTCTTT.

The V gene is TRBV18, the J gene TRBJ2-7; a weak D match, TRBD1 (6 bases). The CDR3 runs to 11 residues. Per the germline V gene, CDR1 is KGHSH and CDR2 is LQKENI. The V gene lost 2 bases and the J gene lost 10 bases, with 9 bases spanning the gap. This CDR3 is CASSPGDTQYF. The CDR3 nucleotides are TGTGCCAGCTCACCAGGGGACACTCAGTACTTC.

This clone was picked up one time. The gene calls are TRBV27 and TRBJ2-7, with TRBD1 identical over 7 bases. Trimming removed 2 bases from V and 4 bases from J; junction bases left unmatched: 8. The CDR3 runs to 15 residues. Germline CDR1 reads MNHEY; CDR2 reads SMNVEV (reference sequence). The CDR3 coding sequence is TGTGCCAGCAGTTTAAACCGCCAGGGGGATTACGAGCAGTACTTC. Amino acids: CASSLNRQGDYEQYF.

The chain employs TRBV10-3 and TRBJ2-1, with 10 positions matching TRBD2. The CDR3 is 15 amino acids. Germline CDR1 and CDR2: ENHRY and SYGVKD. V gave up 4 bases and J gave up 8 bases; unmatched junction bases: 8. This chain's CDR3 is CAISVSSGSLDEQFF. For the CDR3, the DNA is TGTGCCATCAGTGTGTCTAGCGGGAGTTTAGATGAGCAGTTCTTC.

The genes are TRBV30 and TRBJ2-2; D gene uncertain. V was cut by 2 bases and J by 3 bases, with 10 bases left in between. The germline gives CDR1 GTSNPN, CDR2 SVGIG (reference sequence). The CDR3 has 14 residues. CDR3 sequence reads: CAWSSTRDTGELFF. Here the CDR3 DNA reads TGTGCCTGGAGTTCCACCCGGGACACCGGGGAGCTGTTTTTT.

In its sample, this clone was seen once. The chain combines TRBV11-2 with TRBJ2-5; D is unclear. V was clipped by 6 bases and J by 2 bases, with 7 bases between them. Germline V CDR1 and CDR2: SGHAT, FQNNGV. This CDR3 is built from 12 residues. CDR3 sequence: CASSAEQETQYF. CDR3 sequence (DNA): TGTGCCAGCAGTGCGGAGCAAGAGACCCAGTACTTC.